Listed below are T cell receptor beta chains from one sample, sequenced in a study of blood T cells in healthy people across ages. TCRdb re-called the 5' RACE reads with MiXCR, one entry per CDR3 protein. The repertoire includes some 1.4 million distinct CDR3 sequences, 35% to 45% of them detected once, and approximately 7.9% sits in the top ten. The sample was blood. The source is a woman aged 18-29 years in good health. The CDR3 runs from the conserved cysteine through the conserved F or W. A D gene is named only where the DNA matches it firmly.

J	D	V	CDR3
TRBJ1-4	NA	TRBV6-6	CASSYVTAPNEKLFF
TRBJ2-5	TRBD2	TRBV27	CASSLYGGGRNEQYF
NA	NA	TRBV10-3	CAIRVGATVRYEQYF
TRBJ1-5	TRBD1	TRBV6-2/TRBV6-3	CASSYSTGRGTAQPQHF
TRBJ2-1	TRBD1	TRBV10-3	CAISERGTGEQFF
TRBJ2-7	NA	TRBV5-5	CASSSPGTIYEQYF
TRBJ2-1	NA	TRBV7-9	CASRPRSRGAVNEQFF
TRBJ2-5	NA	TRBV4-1	CASSQVWALTQSSYNEQYF
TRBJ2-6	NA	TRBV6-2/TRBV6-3	CASSQGRASGANVLTF
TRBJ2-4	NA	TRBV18	CASSPGYENIQYF
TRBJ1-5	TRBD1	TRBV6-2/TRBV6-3	CASSRWDSSNQPQHF
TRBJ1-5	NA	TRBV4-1	CASSQGLRNSNQPQHF
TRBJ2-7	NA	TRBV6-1	CASSIRDFYEQYF
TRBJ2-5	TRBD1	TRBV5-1	CASSLVQGAFYNEQYF
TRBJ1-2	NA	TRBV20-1	CSAPRTAVYGYTF
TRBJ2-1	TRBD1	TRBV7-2	CASSDYRGAYNEQFF
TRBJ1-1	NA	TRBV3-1	CASSQDRMGGGLLAEAFF
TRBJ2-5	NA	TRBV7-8	CASSFGRGGQETQYF
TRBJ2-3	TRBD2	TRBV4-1	CASSQESSGTSKQYF
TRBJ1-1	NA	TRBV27	CASTLGGRTEAFF
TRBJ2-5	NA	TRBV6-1	CASRGAVKETQYF
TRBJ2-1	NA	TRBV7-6	CVSSLPPPGLATYNEQFF
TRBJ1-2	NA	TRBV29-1	CSVEKEVGYTF
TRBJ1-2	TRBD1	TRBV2	CASTVLSRDRGGGYGYTF
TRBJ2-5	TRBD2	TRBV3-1	CASSQWALTSDQETQYF
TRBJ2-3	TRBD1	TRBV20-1	CSARSRGRFFGTQYF
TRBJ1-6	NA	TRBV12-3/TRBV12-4	CASSPIRTGDNSPLHF
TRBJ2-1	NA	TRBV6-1	CASSDGSNNEQFF
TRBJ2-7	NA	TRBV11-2	CASSFPGTYYEQYF
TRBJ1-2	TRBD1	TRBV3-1	CASSARDRGGGYTF
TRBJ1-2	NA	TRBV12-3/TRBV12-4	CASSLDGMGGYTF
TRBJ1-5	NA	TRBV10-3	CAISGTDSNQPQHF
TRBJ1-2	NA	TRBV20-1	CSARVTVENRYTF
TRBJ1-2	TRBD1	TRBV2	CASRAGTGGIYGYTF
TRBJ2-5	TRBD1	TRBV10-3	CAIKPGQGGETQYF
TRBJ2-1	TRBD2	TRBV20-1	CSARWTSGRMGGSEQFF
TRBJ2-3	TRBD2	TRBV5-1	CASSPGTSGVSTDTQYF
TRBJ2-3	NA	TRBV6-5	CASSVRLPADTQYF
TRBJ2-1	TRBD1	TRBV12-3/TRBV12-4	CASSTDRGPGDEQFF
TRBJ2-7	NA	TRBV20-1	CSASRNEQYF
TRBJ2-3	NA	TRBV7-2	CASSLAPLTSTDTQYF
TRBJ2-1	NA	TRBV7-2	CASSFQPERGNEQFF
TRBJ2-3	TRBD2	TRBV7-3	CASSLRGGSTSSTDTQYF
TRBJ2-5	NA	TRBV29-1	CSVEDLRRSQETQYF
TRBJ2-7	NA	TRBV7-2	CASSPPTSGAMVPYEQYF
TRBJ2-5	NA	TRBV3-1	CASSQAPSFGETQYF
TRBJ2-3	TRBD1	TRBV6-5	CASSYSGTGVRGTQYF